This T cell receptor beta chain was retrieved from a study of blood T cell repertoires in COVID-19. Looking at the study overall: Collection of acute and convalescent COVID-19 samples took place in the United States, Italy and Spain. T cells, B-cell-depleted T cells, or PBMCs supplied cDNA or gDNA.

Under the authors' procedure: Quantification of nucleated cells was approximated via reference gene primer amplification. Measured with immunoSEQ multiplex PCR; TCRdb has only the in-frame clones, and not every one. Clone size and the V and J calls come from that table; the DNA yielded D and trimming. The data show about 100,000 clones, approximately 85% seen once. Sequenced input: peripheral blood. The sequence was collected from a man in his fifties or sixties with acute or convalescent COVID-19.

The CDR3 coding sequence is TGTGCCAGCAGCTTAGCGCGAACGAACCGTGGGCAGTACTTC. Translation: CASSLARTNRGQYF. The chain has TRBV7-9 and TRBJ2-7, with D uncertain. Trimming left V 0 bases short and J 9 bases short, with 15 bases between. The germline gives CDR1 SEHNR, CDR2 FQNEAQ (reference sequence). The CDR3 is made up of 14 amino acids.